This T cell receptor beta chain was recovered during a study of T cell responses to AZD1222 COVID-19 vaccine. Findings and limits, study-wide: The breadth and depth of Spike-specific TCRs increased once two AZD1222 doses had been given.

Germline V gene sequence: CDR1 KGHSH, CDR2 LQKENI. With V trimmed by 0 bases and J by 6 bases, 4 bases remained unmatched. The CDR3 spans 15 residues. Measured with immunoSEQ multiplex PCR; TCRdb has only the in-frame clones, and not every one. This sample has about 86,000 clones, with 90% found just once. Comment on this clone: What it binds is not known.

The source was peripheral blood, collected on day 0 of AZD1222 vaccination. The chain uses TRBV18 and TRBJ2-1, with 8 bases matching TRBD1. This receptor was identified in an adult in good health. The DNA of the CDR3 is TGTGCCAGCTCACCACCTTCAACAGGGGGCAATGAGCAGTTCTTC. Amino acid sequence: CASSPPSTGGNEQFF. Full variable domain (missing parts from reference TRBV18 and TRBJ2-1): NAGVMQNPRHLVRRRGQEARLRCSPMKGHSHVYWYRQLPEEGLKFMVYLQKENIIDESGMPKERFSAEFPKEGPSILRIQQVVRGDSAAYFCASSPPSTGGNEQFFGPGTRLTVL.